Detailed here is one T cell receptor beta chain. As yet, its antigen is unknown. Donation came from healthy HIV-negative adults that had no recent acute infections or vaccinations. The data stem from a study of shared clonotypes between healthy human individuals. Whole-study findings and limits: Sequencing of the sorted subsets was shown by rarefaction to be incomplete despite large depth. Compared with clonotypes that all four donors shared, non-shared clonotypes had lower generation probabilities. Shared across a few donors were around 5% of the naive CD4 clonotypes.

The table came from immunoSEQ multiplex PCR; TCRdb's copy has only in-frame clones and leaves some out. The data show 850,000 to 1,100,000 clones, approximately 77% seen once. The V gene lost 2 bases and the J gene lost 8 bases, with 18 bases spanning the gap. CDR1 MDHEN and CDR2 SYDVKM come from the germline V gene. This CDR3 has 16 amino acids. This sequence joins TRBV28 and TRBJ1-4; maybe TRBD1 (6 bases). The sequenced sample was memory CD4+ T cells from PBMCs. Subset indicated: CD45RA-negative fraction. This clonotype was sampled from a man aged 18 to 35 in good health. Some clones in this sample may be carry-over from other donors' samples. CDR3 sequence: CASSLGGGTGSEKLFF. In DNA, the CDR3 is TGTGCCAGCAGTTTAGGAGGGGGAACAGGGAGCGAAAAACTGTTTTTT.